This TCR beta chain was recorded in a study of T-cell reconstitution after alpha-beta-depleted transplantation in children. Unique molecular identifiers were used to barcode this TCRbeta library. TCRdb used MiXCR to reprocess the PCR reads, holding one entry per CDR3 protein. In the table there are a few hundred thousand distinct CDR3 sequences, about 25% of which are singletons. The germline V gene encodes CDR1 WSHSY and CDR2 SAAADI. V lost 5 bases and J 7 bases, leaving 8 bases between the germline ends. The CDR3 consists of 11 residues. The study, taken as a whole, reports: Certain patients had high TCRbeta diversity at day 60, and it came from recipient T cells and thymic progenitors that survived. Once a year had passed after transplant, T-cell counts and diversity came mostly from newly produced T cells. Alpha-beta T cells present about two months after transplant were reported to originate from several hundred expanded graft clones.

This clonotype was recorded many times. Antigen specificity is unknown. The sequence was collected from a girl between 2 and 10 years old with Fanconi anemia, due to receive a stem cell transplant. The rearrangement uses TRBV10-2 and TRBJ2-5; D remains ambiguous. This material consisted of PBMCs, taken before TCRalphabeta/CD19-depleted stem cell transplant. In DNA form, the CDR3 reads TGCGCCAGCAGTCACGAAATGACCCAGTACTTC. It codes for CASSHEMTQYF.